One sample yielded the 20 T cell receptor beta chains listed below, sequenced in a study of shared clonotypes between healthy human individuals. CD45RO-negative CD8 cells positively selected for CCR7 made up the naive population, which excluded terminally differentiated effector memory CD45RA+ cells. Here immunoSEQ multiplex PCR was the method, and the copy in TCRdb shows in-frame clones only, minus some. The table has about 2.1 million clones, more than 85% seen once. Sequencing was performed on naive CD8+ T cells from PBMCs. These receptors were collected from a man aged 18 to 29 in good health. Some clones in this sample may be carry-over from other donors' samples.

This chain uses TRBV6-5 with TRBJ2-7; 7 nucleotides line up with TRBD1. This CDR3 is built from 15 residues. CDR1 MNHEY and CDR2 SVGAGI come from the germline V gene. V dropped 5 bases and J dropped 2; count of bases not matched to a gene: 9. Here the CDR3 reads CASSPGTDLAYEQYF. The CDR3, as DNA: TGTGCCAGCAGTCCTGGGACAGACCTTGCCTACGAGCAGTACTTC.

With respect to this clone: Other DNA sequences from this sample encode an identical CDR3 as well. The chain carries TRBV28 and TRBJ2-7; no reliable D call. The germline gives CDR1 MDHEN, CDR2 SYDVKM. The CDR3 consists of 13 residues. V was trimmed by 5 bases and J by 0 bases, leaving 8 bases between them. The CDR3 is CASSLAGSYEQYF. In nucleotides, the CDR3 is TGTGCCAGCAGTCTTGCCGGCTCCTACGAGCAGTACTTC.

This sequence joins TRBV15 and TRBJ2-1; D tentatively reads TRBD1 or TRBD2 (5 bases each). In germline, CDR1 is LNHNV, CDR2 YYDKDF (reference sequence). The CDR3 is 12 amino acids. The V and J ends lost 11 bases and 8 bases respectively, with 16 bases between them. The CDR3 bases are TGTGCCGGACCGGGACCCGCGGATGAGCAGTTCTTC. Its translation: CAGPGPADEQFF. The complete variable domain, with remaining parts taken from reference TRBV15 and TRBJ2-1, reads DAMVIQNPRYQVTQFGKPVTLSCSQTLNHNVMYWYQQKSSQAPKLLFHYYDKDFNNEADTPDNFQSRRPNTSFCFLDIRSPGLGDTAMYLCAGPGPADEQFFGPGTRLTVL.

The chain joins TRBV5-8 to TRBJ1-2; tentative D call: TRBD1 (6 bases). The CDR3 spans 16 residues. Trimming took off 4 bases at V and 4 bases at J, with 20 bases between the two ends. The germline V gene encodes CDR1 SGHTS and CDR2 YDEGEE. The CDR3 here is CASSPPTGRVIYGYTF. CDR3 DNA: TGTGCCAGCAGCCCGCCTACAGGGAGGGTAATCTATGGCTACACCTTC.

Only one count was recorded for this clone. CDR3 loop: CASSLSPSGMVDTQYF. The CDR3 DNA sequence: TGTGCCAGCAGTTTATCTCCTAGCGGGATGGTAGATACGCAGTATTTT. V is TRBV27 and J is TRBJ2-3, with 9 bases identical to TRBD2. Germline assignment: CDR1 MNHEY and CDR2 SMNVEV (reference sequence). V gave up 0 bases and J gave up 5 bases; unmatched junction bases: 6. This CDR3 comprises 16 residues.

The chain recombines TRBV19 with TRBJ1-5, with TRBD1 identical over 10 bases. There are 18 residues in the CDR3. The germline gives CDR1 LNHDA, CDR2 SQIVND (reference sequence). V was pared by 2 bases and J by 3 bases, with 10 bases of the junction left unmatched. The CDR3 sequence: CASSIRQGALIANQPQHF. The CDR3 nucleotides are TGTGCCAGTAGTATAAGACAGGGGGCGTTGATTGCCAATCAGCCCCAGCATTTT.

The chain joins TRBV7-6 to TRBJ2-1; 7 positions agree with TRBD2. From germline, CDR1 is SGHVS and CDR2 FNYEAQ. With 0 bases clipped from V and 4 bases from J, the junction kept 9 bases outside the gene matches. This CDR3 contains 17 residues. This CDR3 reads CASSLARGTTKYNEQFF. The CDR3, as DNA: TGTGCCAGCAGCTTAGCACGTGGGACTACCAAGTACAATGAGCAGTTCTTC.

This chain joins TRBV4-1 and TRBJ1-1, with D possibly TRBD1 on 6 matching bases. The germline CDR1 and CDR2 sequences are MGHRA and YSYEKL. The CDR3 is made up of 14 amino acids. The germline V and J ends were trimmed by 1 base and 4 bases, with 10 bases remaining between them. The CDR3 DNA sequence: TGCGCCAGCAGCCAAGCGACAGGTTCCACTGAAGCTTTCTTT. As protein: CASSQATGSTEAFF.

The CDR3 reads CASSFIIGTGEGKEQFF. The CDR3 nucleotides are TGTGCCAGCAGCTTCATCATCGGGACAGGGGAGGGAAAAGAGCAGTTCTTC. The chain is built from TRBV11-2 and TRBJ2-1, with 10 nucleotides matching TRBD1. V shed 3 bases and J 10 bases; nucleotides not matched to a gene: 15. The CDR3 runs 17 residues. The germline gives CDR1 SGHAT, CDR2 FQNNGV.

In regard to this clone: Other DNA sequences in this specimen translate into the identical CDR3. The CDR3 region has the DNA TGTGCCAGCAGCTTAGGTTTGGGGGCAGACTATGGCTACACCTTC. As protein: CASSLGLGADYGYTF. V is TRBV11-2 and J is TRBJ1-2, with D possibly matching TRBD1 (6 bases). CDR3 size: 15 residues. V dropped 1 base and J dropped 3 bases, with 12 bases sitting between them. Germline V gene data show CDR1 as SGHAT and CDR2 as FQNNGV.

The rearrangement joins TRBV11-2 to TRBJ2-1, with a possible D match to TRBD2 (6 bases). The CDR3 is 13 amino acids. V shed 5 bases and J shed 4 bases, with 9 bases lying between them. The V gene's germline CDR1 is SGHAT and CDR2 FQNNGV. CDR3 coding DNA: TGTGCCAGCAGCCCGGGAGCATACAATGAGCAGTTCTTC. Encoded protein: CASSPGAYNEQFF.

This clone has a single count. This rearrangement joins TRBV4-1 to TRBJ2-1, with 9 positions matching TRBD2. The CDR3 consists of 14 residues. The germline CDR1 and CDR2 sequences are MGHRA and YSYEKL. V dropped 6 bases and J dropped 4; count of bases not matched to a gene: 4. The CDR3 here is CASSRLADYNEQFF. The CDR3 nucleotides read TGCGCCAGCAGTCGACTAGCGGATTACAATGAGCAGTTCTTC.

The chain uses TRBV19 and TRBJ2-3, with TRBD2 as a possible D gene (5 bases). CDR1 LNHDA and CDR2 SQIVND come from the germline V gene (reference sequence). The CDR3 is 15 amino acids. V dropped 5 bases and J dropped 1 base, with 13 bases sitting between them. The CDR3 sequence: CASSPRAARTDTQYF. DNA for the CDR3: TGTGCCAGTAGTCCGCGGGCGGCGCGCACAGATACGCAGTATTTT.

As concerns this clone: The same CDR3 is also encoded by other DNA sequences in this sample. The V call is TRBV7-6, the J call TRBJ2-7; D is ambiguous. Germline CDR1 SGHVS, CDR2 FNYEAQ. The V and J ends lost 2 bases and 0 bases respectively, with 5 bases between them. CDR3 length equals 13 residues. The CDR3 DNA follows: TGTGCCAGCAGCTTAACAGACTCCTACGAGCAGTACTTC. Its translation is CASSLTDSYEQYF.

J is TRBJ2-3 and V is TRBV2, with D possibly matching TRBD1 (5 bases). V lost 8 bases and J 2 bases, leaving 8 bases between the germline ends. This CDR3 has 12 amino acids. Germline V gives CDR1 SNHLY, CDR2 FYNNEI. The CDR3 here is CASAGATDTQYF. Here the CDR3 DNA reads TGTGCCAGCGCTGGGGCCACAGATACGCAGTATTTT.

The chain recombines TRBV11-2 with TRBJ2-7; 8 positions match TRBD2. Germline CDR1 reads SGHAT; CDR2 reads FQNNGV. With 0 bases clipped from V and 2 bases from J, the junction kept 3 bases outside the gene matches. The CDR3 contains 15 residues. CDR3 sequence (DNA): TGTGCCAGCAGCTTAGATCGGGGGGGCGCCTACGAGCAGTACTTC. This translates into CASSLDRGGAYEQYF. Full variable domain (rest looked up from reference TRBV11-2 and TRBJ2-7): EAGVAQSPRYKIIEKRQSVAFWCNPISGHATLYWYQQILGQGPKLLIQFQNNGVVDDSQLPKDRFSAERLKGVDSTLKIQPAKLEDSAVYLCASSLDRGGAYEQYFGPGTRLTVT.

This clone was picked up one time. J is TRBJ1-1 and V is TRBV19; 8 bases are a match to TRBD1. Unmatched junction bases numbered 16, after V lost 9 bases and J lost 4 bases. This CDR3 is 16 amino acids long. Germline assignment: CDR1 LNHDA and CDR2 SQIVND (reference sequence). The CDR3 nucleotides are TGTGCCAGCACCGGGACAGGCCAAAACAGGGGCACTGAAGCTTTCTTT. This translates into CASTGTGQNRGTEAFF.

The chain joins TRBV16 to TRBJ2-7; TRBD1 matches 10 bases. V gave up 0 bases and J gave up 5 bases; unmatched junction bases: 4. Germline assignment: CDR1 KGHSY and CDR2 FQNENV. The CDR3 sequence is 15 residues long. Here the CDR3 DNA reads TGTGCCAGCAGCCAATCCGGGACAGGGGTACACGAGCAGTACTTC. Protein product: CASSQSGTGVHEQYF.

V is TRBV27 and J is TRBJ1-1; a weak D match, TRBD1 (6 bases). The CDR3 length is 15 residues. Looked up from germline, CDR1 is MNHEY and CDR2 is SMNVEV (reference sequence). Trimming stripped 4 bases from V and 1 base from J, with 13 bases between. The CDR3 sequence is CASSSTGQPNTEAFF. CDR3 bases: TGTGCCAGCAGTTCGACGGGACAACCGAACACTGAAGCTTTCTTT.

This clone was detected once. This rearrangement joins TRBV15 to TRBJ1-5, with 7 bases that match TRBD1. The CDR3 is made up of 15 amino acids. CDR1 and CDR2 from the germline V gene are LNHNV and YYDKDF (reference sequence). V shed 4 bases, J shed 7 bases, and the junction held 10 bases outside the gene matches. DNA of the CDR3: TGTGCCACCAGCATGGGCAGGGGGTTTGGGCAGCCCCAGCATTTT. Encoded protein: CATSMGRGFGQPQHF. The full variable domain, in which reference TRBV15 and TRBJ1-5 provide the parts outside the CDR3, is DAMVIQNPRYQVTQFGKPVTLSCSQTLNHNVMYWYQQKSSQAPKLLFHYYDKDFNNEADTPDNFQSRRPNTSFCFLDIRSPGLGDTAMYLCATSMGRGFGQPQHFGDGTRLSIL.